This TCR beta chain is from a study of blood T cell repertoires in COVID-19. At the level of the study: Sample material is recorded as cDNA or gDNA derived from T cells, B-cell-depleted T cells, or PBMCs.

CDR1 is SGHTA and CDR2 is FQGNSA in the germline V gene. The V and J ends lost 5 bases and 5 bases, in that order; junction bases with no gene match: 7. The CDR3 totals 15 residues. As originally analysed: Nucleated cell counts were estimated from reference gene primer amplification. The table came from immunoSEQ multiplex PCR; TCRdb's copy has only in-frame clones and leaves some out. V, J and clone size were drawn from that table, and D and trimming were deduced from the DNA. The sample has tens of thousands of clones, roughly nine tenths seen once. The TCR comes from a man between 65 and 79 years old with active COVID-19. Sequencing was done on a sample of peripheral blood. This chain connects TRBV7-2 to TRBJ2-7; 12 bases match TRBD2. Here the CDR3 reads CASSPRTSGDHEQYF. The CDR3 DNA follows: TGTGCCAGCAGCCCCCGGACTAGCGGGGACCACGAGCAGTACTTC. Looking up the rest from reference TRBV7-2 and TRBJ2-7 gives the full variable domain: GAGVSQSPSNKVTEKGKDVELRCDPISGHTALYWYRQSLGQGLEFLIYFQGNSAPDKSGLPSDRFSAERTGGSVSTLTIQRTQQEDSAVYLCASSPRTSGDHEQYFGPGTRLTVT.